The 18 T cell receptor beta chains below come from one sample, sequenced in a study of T cells and Merkel cell carcinoma outcomes. TCRdb keeps only in-frame clones here, not all; method: immunoSEQ multiplex PCR. Among some 15,000 clones listed, roughly 79% were seen once. The sample was tumor tissue from Merkel cell carcinoma. These receptors originate from a human donor with Merkel cell carcinoma.

J is TRBJ2-2 and V is TRBV6-1; the D is unclear. Germline CDR1 and CDR2: MNHNS and SASEGT. The CDR3 consists of 13 residues. V shed 2 bases and J shed 4 bases, with 5 bases lying between them. The CDR3: CASSESFTGELFF. CDR3 nucleotides: TGTGCCAGCAGTGAATCGTTCACCGGGGAGCTGTTTTTT.

This sequence joins TRBV10-2 and TRBJ1-1, with D possibly TRBD1 on 5 matching bases. Germline V gene data show CDR1 as WSHSY and CDR2 as SAAADI. V lost 6 bases to trimming and J lost 5 bases, with 10 bases between them. The CDR3 loop spans 12 amino acids. CDR3 in amino acids: CASSRVRTEAFF. The DNA for the CDR3 is TGCGCCAGCAGCAGGGTAAGGACTGAAGCTTTCTTT.

CDR3 region: CASSPPGTEAFF. The CDR3 DNA sequence: TGTGCCAGCAGCCCCCCAGGCACTGAAGCTTTCTTT. The V and J genes are TRBV7-9 and TRBJ1-1; the D is unclear. Germline CDR1 and CDR2: SEHNR and FQNEAQ (reference sequence). V gave up 5 bases and J gave up 4 bases, with 8 bases separating them. This CDR3 is 12 amino acids long.

The rearrangement uses TRBV30 and TRBJ2-3; D possibly corresponds to TRBD2 (5 bases). CDR3 length: 12 residues. Germline V gives CDR1 GTSNPN, CDR2 SVGIG (reference sequence). Trimming pared 8 bases from V and 2 bases from J, leaving 11 bases between. The CDR3 is CAHSGSTDTQYF. The CDR3 region has the DNA TGTGCCCACAGCGGTTCCACAGATACGCAGTATTTT.

J is TRBJ2-1 and V is TRBV5-1; 8 nucleotides line up with TRBD2. With 4 bases clipped from V and 6 bases from J, the junction kept 9 bases outside the gene matches. This CDR3 is 15 amino acids long. The V gene's germline CDR1 is SGHRS and CDR2 YFSETQ. The CDR3 DNA follows: TGCGCCAGCAGCCTCGGGGGGGGGTTTACCAATGAGCAGTTCTTC. The encoded protein is CASSLGGGFTNEQFF. The full variable domain, rest sourced from reference TRBV5-1 and TRBJ2-1, is KAGVTQTPRYLIKTRGQQVTLSCSPISGHRSVSWYQQTPGQGLQFLFEYFSETQRNKGNFPGRFSGRQFSNSRSEMNVSTLELGDSALYLCASSLGGGFTNEQFFGPGTRLTVL.

The rearrangement links TRBV5-1 to TRBJ1-1; D gene uncertain. The CDR3 runs to 15 residues. V was shortened by 4 bases and J by 3 bases, with 16 bases between the two germline ends. Germline lookup yields CDR1 SGHRS and CDR2 YFSETQ. The CDR3: CASSPSNPVDTEAFF. The CDR3 coding sequence is TGCGCCAGCAGCCCCTCCAACCCGGTGGACACTGAAGCTTTCTTT. Supplemented by reference TRBV5-1 and TRBJ1-1, the full variable domain reads KAGVTQTPRYLIKTRGQQVTLSCSPISGHRSVSWYQQTPGQGLQFLFEYFSETQRNKGNFPGRFSGRQFSNSRSEMNVSTLELGDSALYLCASSPSNPVDTEAFFGQGTRLTVV.

This clone was picked up a small number of times. The V gene is TRBV15, the J gene TRBJ2-1; D not certain. The V gene lost 1 base and the J gene lost 4 bases, with 8 bases spanning the gap. From germline, CDR1 is LNHNV and CDR2 YYDKDF (reference sequence). The CDR3 length is 14 residues. The CDR3 DNA sequence: TGTGCCACCAGCAGAGTTCGGCAGTACAATGAGCAGTTCTTC. Residues: CATSRVRQYNEQFF.

This rearrangement joins TRBV7-3 to TRBJ2-7; a weak D match, TRBD2 (5 bases). Germline CDR1 and CDR2: SGHTA and FQGTGA. V lost 9 bases and J 3 bases, leaving 18 bases between the germline ends. The CDR3 sequence is 14 residues long. CDR3 DNA sequence: TGTGCCAGGGCTGTTCGGGCTGAGGGCTACGAGCAGTACTTC. This codes for CARAVRAEGYEQYF.

This chain uses TRBV5-6 with TRBJ2-7, with D perhaps TRBD1 (6 bases). The CDR3 is 14 amino acids. CDR1 is SGHDT and CDR2 is YYEEEE in the germline V gene. V was shortened by 4 bases and J by 3 bases, with 14 bases between the two germline ends. The CDR3 region is CASSRTGSGYEQYF. The CDR3 bases are TGTGCCAGCAGCCGAACAGGGAGTGGCTACGAGCAGTACTTC.

This chain connects TRBV4-2 to TRBJ1-1; TRBD1 matches at 7 bases. CDR1 LGHNA and CDR2 YNFKEQ come from the germline V gene. There are 15 residues in the CDR3. J was trimmed by 6 bases and V by 8 bases; bases with no gene match: 15. The CDR3 DNA sequence: TGTGCCAGCGGCGGGCCGGGCCAGGGGGACGCTGAAGCTTTCTTT. Amino acids: CASGGPGQGDAEAFF.

This clone was counted between two and nine times. The chain uses TRBV5-6 and TRBJ1-2; D is ambiguous. CDR1 is SGHDT and CDR2 is YYEEEE in the germline V gene. This CDR3 comprises 15 residues. The V and J ends lost 0 bases and 11 bases respectively, with 20 bases between them. CDR3 DNA sequence: TGTGCCAGCAGCTTGGGGGCAGTCTTGGCTATGGCTTACACCTTC. Translation: CASSLGAVLAMAYTF. The variable domain in full, with the rest retrieved from reference TRBV5-6 and TRBJ1-2, is DAGVTQSPTHLIKTRGQQVTLRCSPKSGHDTVSWYQQALGQGPQFIFQYYEEEERQRGNFPDRFSGHQFPNYSSELNVNALLLGDSALYLCASSLGAVLAMAYTFGSGTRLTVV.

The chain recombines TRBV30 with TRBJ2-3; D is perhaps TRBD1 or TRBD2 (7 bases each). The CDR3 has 16 amino acids. CDR1 and CDR2 from the germline V gene are GTSNPN and SVGIG (reference sequence). V was pared by 2 bases and J by 3 bases, with 18 bases between. The CDR3 loop is CAWSPQGGVGTDTQYF. CDR3 coding DNA: TGTGCCTGGAGTCCCCAGGGGGGGGTAGGTACAGATACGCAGTATTTT. The variable domain in full, completed from reference TRBV30 and TRBJ2-3, reads SQTIHQWPATLVQPVGSPLSLECTVEGTSNPNLYWYRQAAGRGLQLLFYSVGIGQISSEVPQNLSASRPQDRQFILSSKKLLLSDSGFYLCAWSPQGGVGTDTQYFGPGTRLTVL.

The rearrangement links TRBV4-1 to TRBJ1-4; 7 bases are shared with TRBD1. CDR1 is MGHRA and CDR2 is YSYEKL in the germline V gene. The CDR3 has 15 amino acids. V dropped 4 bases and J dropped 4; count of bases not matched to a gene: 6. CDR3 loop: CASSRQGEHNEKLFF. The CDR3 nucleotides are TGCGCCAGCAGCCGGCAGGGGGAGCATAATGAAAAACTGTTTTTT.

This rearrangement joins TRBV11-2 to TRBJ2-1, with D perhaps matching TRBD2 (6 bases). Per the germline V gene, CDR1 is SGHAT and CDR2 is FQNNGV. The V end was cut by 2 bases, the J end by 9 bases, with 14 bases between. This CDR3 has 14 amino acids. This CDR3 is CASSLTGEWAEQFF. The CDR3 DNA follows: TGTGCCAGCAGCTTAACGGGGGAATGGGCTGAGCAGTTCTTC.

The chain couples TRBV28 to TRBJ1-5, with D unresolved. V lost 1 base, J lost 6 bases, and 13 bases lay in between. From germline, CDR1 is MDHEN and CDR2 SYDVKM. The CDR3 totals 15 residues. CDR3 bases: TGTGCCAGCAGTTTATTTGGCGCAGGCTCTCAGCCCCAGCATTTT. The encoded protein is CASSLFGAGSQPQHF.

The chain uses TRBV30 and TRBJ1-2; the match to TRBD1 covers 7 bases. V dropped 0 bases and J dropped 5; count of bases not matched to a gene: 12. The CDR3 is 16 amino acids. CDR1 is GTSNPN, CDR2 SVGIG, per germline (reference sequence). This CDR3 reads CAWSVRRSWDSYGYTF. CDR3 nucleotides: TGTGCCTGGAGTGTACGGAGGTCGTGGGACAGTTATGGCTACACCTTC.

DNA for the CDR3: TGTGCCAGCAGTGACCCTATACACCCTAACTATGGCTACACCTTC. Its translation is CASSDPIHPNYGYTF. V is TRBV6-4 and J is TRBJ1-2, with D unresolved. The CDR3 extends over 15 amino acids. Deletions cut 2 bases from V and 0 bases from J, with 10 bases between. Germline V gene data show CDR1 as MRHNA and CDR2 as SNTAGT.

This chain links TRBV5-1 with TRBJ1-1, with 12 bases lining up with TRBD1. The CDR3 runs 15 residues. The germline gives CDR1 SGHRS, CDR2 YFSETQ. The V segment lost 5 bases and the J segment 4 bases; nucleotides outside the gene matches: 6. The CDR3 loop reads CASRGRDRGLTEAFF. The DNA for the CDR3 is TGCGCCAGCAGGGGAAGGGACAGGGGGCTCACTGAAGCTTTCTTT.